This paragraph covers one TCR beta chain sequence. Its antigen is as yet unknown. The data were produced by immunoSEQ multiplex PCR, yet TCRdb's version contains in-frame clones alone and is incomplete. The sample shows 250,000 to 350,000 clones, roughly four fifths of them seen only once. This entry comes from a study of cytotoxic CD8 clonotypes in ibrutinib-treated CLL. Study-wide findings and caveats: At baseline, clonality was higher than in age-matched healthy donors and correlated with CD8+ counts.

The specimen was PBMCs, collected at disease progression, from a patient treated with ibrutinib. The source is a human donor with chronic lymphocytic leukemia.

CDR3 nucleotide sequence: TGTGCCAGCAGTGACTCGTCCGGGAGACCCTACAATGAGCAGTTCTTC. Protein product: CASSDSSGRPYNEQFF. This chain joins TRBV6-4 and TRBJ2-1, with D possibly matching TRBD2 (6 bases). This CDR3 is 16 amino acids long. V lost 0 bases and J 2 bases, leaving 11 bases between the germline ends. Germline loops: CDR1 MRHNA, CDR2 SNTAGT.